The rows below give T cell receptor beta chains drawn from one sample of a study of tumor-infiltrating lymphocytes in primary liver carcinoma. TCRdb reprocessed the multiplex PCR reads with MiXCR, giving one entry per CDR3 protein. The sample lists 310,000 or so distinct CDR3 sequences, 45% to 70% seen once, with over 15% in the top ten. Sequenced sample: peripheral blood. The receptors shown here come from a woman aged 25 to 39 with primary liver carcinoma and hepatitis B virus infection. Both conserved end residues are part of each CDR3. The D gene is left open where the match is weak. Clone size, where shown, is once, few, many, or a class for clones that have expanded.

d_call	v_call	j_call	clone_size	cdr3_aa	cdr3_nt
TRBD2	TRBV11-2	TRBJ2-1	.	CASSYKLAGTNEQFF	TGTGCCAGCAGCTACAAGCTAGCGGGCACCAATGAGCAGTTCTTC
TRBD2	TRBV10-3	TRBJ2-1	.	CAISDPGLYNEQFF	TGTGCCATCAGTGATCCGGGACTATACAATGAGCAGTTCTTC
.	TRBV4-2	TRBJ1-4	many	CASSQDGGAANEKLFF	TGTGCCAGCAGCCAAGATGGAGGGGCGGCTAATGAAAAACTGTTTTTT
.	TRBV12-3/TRBV12-4	TRBJ1-5	.	CACGTSNQPQHF	TGTGCTTGTGGCACGAGCAATCAGCCCCAGCATTTT
.	TRBV11-2	TRBJ1-3	many	CASSSTRNTIYF	TGTGCCAGCAGCTCCACAAGAAACACCATATATTTT
TRBD1	TRBV11-2	TRBJ2-7	.	CASSLLEGAHEQYF	TGTGCCAGTAGCTTATTAGAGGGGGCCCACGAGCAGTACTTC
.	TRBV12-3/TRBV12-4	TRBJ2-1	few	CASNQVTGDRYNEQFF	TGTGCCAGCAACCAAGTAACTGGGGACCGGTACAATGAGCAGTTCTTC
TRBD2	TRBV11-3	TRBJ2-1	.	CASSLLAGAGEQFF	TGTGCCAGCAGCTTGCTAGCGGGAGCTGGTGAGCAGTTCTTC
.	TRBV30	TRBJ2-1	.	CAWSGSWKPRRSYNEQFF	TGTGCCTGGAGTGGAAGCTGGAAGCCCCGACGCTCCTACAATGAGCAGTTCTTC
TRBD2	TRBV6-6	TRBJ2-3	.	CASTLAGARTDRQYF	TGTGCCAGCACCCTAGCGGGAGCGCGAACAGATAGGCAATATTTT
.	TRBV11-2	TRBJ2-1	many	CASSLVYYEQFF	TGTGCCAGCAGCTTAGTTTATTATGAGCAGTTCTTC
.	TRBV4-1	TRBJ1-6	.	CTSSQVPMGREISPLHF	TGCACCAGCAGCCAAGTACCCATGGGGAGGGAGATTTCACCCCTCCACTTT
.	TRBV6-5	TRBJ1-2	.	CASKPRRGDFYGYTF	TGTGCCAGCAAACCTAGGCGCGGGGACTTCTATGGCTACACCTTC
.	TRBV11-2	TRBJ2-5	many	CASSLGTRETQYF	TGTGCCAGCAGCTTAGGGACACGAGAGACCCAGTACTTC
.	TRBV7-9	TRBJ2-3	.	CASSLAGGIDTQYF	TGTGCCAGCAGCTTAGCGGGCGGCATAGATACGCAGTATTTT
TRBD2	TRBV10-2	TRBJ2-1	.	CASSEKLAGGPAEQFF	TGCGCCAGCAGTGAAAAACTAGCGGGAGGGCCGGCTGAGCAGTTCTTC
TRBD1	TRBV6-2/TRBV6-3	TRBJ2-2	.	CTSSRIQGDTGELFF	TGTACCAGTAGCCGCATACAGGGGGATACCGGGGAGCTGTTTTTT
.	TRBV7-9	TRBJ2-5	.	CASSLIREQGTQYF	TGTGCCAGCAGCCTAATCAGGGAGCAAGGGACCCAGTACTTC
.	TRBV7-9	TRBJ2-5	few	CASSQEGKTQYF	TGTGCCAGCAGCCAAGAGGGAAAGACCCAGTACTTC
TRBD2	TRBV10-2	TRBJ2-7	.	CASSGLAGRRGSYEQYF	TGCGCCAGCAGTGGACTAGCGGGACGAAGAGGGTCTTACGAGCAGTACTTC
.	TRBV6-6	TRBJ1-6	many	CATQNGGSYNSPLHF	TGTGCCACCCAAAATGGGGGCTCCTATAATTCACCCCTCCACTTT
TRBD2	TRBV11-2	TRBJ2-3	.	CPSSSAGGRDTQYF	TGTCCCAGCAGCTCCGCGGGGGGAAGGGATACACAGTATTTT
.	TRBV10-3	TRBJ2-7	.	CAISDQDTEQYF	TGTGCCATCAGTGACCAGGATACCGAGCAGTACTTC
.	TRBV6-1	TRBJ2-3	.	CASSEAHRAPSTDTQYF	TGTGCCAGCAGTGAAGCCCACCGAGCCCCTAGCACAGATACGCAGTATTTT
TRBD1	TRBV7-9	TRBJ2-7	.	CASSPWDRAYEQYF	TGTGCCAGCAGCCCCTGGGACAGAGCCTATGAGCAGTACTTC
TRBD1	TRBV6-6	TRBJ1-5	few	CASSRTSGQGSNQPQHF	TGTGCCAGCAGTAGAACATCGGGACAGGGCAGCAATCAGCCCCAGCATTTT
.	TRBV11-2	TRBJ2-7	.	CASSSPLTAYSYEQYF	TGTGCCAGCAGCTCACCACTAACGGCCTACTCCTACGAGCAGTACTTT
.	TRBV7-9	TRBJ2-1	once	CASLSSFSYNEQFF	TGTGCCAGCCTCTCTAGTTTCTCCTACAATGAGCAGTTCTTC
.	TRBV10-3	TRBJ2-3	.	CAISTASPDTQYF	TGTGCCATCAGTACGGCGTCCCCAGATACGCAGTATTTT
.	TRBV11-2	TRBJ1-6	.	CVTSMTGGVNNSPLHF	TGTGTCACATCCATGACTGGGGGGGTCAATAATTCACCCCTCCACTTT
.	TRBV12-3/TRBV12-4	TRBJ2-1	few	CASSFIGSSYEQFF	TGTGCCAGCAGTTTCATCGGGAGTAGCTATGAGCAGTTCTTC
TRBD2	TRBV12-3/TRBV12-4	TRBJ2-6	many	CASSQRTGTSGRAGANVLTF	TGTGCCAGCAGTCAACGAACTGGGACTAGCGGGAGGGCTGGGGCCAACGTCCTGACTTTC
TRBD2	TRBV5-4	TRBJ2-5	.	CASRLAGWETQYF	TGTGCCAGCAGATTAGCGGGATGGGAGACCCAGTACTTC
.	TRBV12-5	TRBJ2-1	few	CASGFNYPGTYNEQFF	TGTGCTAGTGGTTTTAATTACCCAGGTACCTACAATGAGCAGTTCTTC
.	TRBV28	TRBJ1-6	.	CASRVPPGHSPLHF	TGTGCCAGCAGGGTGCCCCCAGGCCATTCACCCCTCCACTTT
.	TRBV6-6	TRBJ2-7	.	CASSVSAQRYF	TGTGCCAGCAGTGTTAGCGCCCAGAGGTACTTC
.	TRBV11-2	TRBJ2-7	few	CASSSSRSRGEQYF	TGTGCCAGCAGCTCCTCCCGCAGCAGGGGCGAGCAGTACTTC
TRBD2	TRBV29-1	TRBJ2-3	.	CSVDRLAGDLTDIQYF	TGCAGCGTTGATCGGCTAGCGGGAGACCTTACAGATATCCAGTATTTT
.	TRBV6-2/TRBV6-3	TRBJ2-7	once	CANSYTTVAYEQYF	TGTGCCAACAGTTACACCACAGTGGCCTACGAGCAGTACTTC
.	TRBV13	TRBJ2-7	.	CASSLRPGGSGSYEQYF	TGTGCCAGCAGTTTACGTCCTGGGGGTAGCGGTTCCTACGAGCAGTACTTC
.	TRBV12-3/TRBV12-4	TRBJ2-7	.	CASSRCTGLAYGQYF	TGTGCCAGCAGTCGGTGTACAGGACTGGCCTACGGGCAGTACTTC
.	TRBV5-5	TRBJ1-5	once	CVSSFTQPQHF	TGTGTCAGCAGCTTTACTCAGCCCCAGCATTTT
TRBD2	TRBV28	TRBJ2-7	.	CAAGGFEQYF	TGTGCCGCGGGGGGTTTCGAGCAGTACTTC
TRBD2	TRBV10-3	TRBJ2-1	.	CATKILADNEQFF	TGTGCCACTAAGATTCTAGCGGACAATGAGCAGTTCTTC
.	TRBV4-1	TRBJ2-5	many	CASSQASALEETQYF	TGCGCCAGCAGCCAAGCTAGCGCCCTTGAGGAGACCCAGTACTTC
.	TRBV6-1	TRBJ2-1	.	CASAGHGAGEQFF	TGTGCCAGCGCGGGACATGGGGCTGGTGAGCAGTTCTTC
TRBD1	TRBV11-2	TRBJ2-2	many	CASSLRDRSNTGELFF	TGTGCCAGCAGCCTAAGGGACAGATCGAACACCGGGGAGCTGTTTTTT
TRBD2	TRBV11-2	TRBJ2-1	.	CASSSRKASGRSREQFF	TGTGCCAGCAGCTCCCGGAAGGCTAGCGGGAGGTCTCGTGAGCAGTTCTTC
.	TRBV5-4	TRBJ2-1	many	CASSLYSSYNEQFF	TGTGCCAGCAGCTTGTATAGCTCCTACAATGAGCAGTTCTTC
.	TRBV5-5	TRBJ2-5	.	CASNNPKETQYF	TGTGCCAGCAATAATCCAAAAGAGACCCAGTACTTC
.	TRBV30	TRBJ2-7	few	CAWRAPGSYEQYF	TGTGCCTGGAGGGCCCCGGGTTCCTACGAGCAGTACTTC